Relative to its sample, the clone carrying this TCR beta chain is medium-sized (0.01 to 0.1%). Its target is unknown. Germline V gene lookup returns CDR1 MDHEN and CDR2 SYDVKM. This CDR3 has 12 amino acids. The V and J ends lost 11 bases and 2 bases respectively, with 13 bases between them. There were no patients who had received any treatment before thyroid surgery. The data originate from a study of metastatic and nonmetastatic thyroid tumors. Study-level information: A comparison of repertoires was made across blood and tumor or nodule tissue from malignant and benign thyroid patients. Study-wide points: Benign nodules were reported to have significantly lower TCR beta diversity than malignant thyroid tumors, in blood and tumor.

Per the original methods: Construction of a distant-metastasis classifier for papillary thyroid cancer relied on CDR3 differences across clinicopathological groups. TCRdb re-analyzed the PCR reads using MiXCR. The authors' filters were not applied to this entry. The table shows 15,000 to 20,000 clones, with approximately 29% occurring only once. The specimen was tumor tissue. V usage is TRBV28 and J usage is TRBJ2-7; TRBD1 might be the D (6 bases). The sequence was collected from a male donor with papillary thyroid cancer or a benign thyroid nodule (not recorded which). Some clones in this sample may be carry-over from other donors' samples. The CDR3 is CACWTDPYEQYF. In nucleotides, the CDR3 is TGTGCCTGTTGGACAGACCCCTACGAGCAGTACTTC.